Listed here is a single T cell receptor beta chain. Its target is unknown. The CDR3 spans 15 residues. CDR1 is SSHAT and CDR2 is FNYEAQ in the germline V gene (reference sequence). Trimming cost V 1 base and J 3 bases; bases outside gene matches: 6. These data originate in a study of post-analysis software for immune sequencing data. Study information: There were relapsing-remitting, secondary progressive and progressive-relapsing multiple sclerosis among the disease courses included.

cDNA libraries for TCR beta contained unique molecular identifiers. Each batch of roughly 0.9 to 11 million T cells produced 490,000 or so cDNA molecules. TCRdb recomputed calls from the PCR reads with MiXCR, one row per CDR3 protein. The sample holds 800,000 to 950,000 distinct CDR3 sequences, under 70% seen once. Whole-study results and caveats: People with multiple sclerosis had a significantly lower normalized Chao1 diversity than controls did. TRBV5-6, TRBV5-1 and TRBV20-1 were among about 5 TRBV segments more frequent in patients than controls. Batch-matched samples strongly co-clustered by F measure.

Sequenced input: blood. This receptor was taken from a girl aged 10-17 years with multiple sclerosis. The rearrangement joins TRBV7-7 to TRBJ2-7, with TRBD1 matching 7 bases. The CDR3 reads CASSLGVGDSYEQYF. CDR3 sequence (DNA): TGTGCCAGCAGCTTAGGAGTTGGGGACAGCTACGAGCAGTACTTC.